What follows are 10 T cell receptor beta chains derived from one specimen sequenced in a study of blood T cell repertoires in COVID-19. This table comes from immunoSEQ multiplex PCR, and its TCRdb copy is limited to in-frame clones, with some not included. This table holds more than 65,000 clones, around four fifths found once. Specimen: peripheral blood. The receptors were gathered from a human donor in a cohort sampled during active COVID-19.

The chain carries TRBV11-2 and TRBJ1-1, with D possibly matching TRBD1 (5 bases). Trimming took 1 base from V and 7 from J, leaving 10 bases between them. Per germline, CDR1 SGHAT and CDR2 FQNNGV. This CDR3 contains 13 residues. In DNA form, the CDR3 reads TGTGCCAGCAGCTTAGCCGCAGGGTATGAAGCTTTCTTT. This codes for CASSLAAGYEAFF.

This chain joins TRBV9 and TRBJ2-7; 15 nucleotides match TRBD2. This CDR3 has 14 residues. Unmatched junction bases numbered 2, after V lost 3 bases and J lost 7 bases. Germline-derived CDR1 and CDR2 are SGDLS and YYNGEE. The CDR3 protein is CASSAGTSGGEQYF. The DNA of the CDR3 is TGTGCCAGCAGCGCCGGGACTAGCGGGGGGGAGCAGTACTTC.

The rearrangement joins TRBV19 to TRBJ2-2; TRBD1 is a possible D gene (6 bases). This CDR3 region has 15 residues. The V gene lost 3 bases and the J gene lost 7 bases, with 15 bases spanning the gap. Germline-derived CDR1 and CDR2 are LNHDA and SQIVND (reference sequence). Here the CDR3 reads CASSILSRGVGELFF. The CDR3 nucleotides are TGTGCCAGTAGTATCTTATCCAGGGGAGTCGGGGAGCTGTTTTTT. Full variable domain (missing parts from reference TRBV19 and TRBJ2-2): DGGITQSPKYLFRKEGQNVTLSCEQNLNHDAMYWYRQDPGQGLRLIYYSQIVNDFQKGDIAEGYSVSREKKESFPLTVTSAQKNPTAFYLCASSILSRGVGELFFGEGSRLTVL.

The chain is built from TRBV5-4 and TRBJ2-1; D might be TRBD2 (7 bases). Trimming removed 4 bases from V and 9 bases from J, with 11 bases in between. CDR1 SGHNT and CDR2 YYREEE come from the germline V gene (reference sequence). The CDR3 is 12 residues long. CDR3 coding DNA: TGTGCCAGCAGCCCTCGGGGGGCTGAGCAGTTCTTC. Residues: CASSPRGAEQFF.

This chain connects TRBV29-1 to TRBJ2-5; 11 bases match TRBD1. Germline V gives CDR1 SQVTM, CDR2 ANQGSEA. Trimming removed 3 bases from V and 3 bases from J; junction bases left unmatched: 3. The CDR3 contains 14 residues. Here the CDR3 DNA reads TGCAGCGTTGACCAGGGACAGGGGGAAGAGACCCAGTACTTC. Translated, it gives CSVDQGQGEETQYF.

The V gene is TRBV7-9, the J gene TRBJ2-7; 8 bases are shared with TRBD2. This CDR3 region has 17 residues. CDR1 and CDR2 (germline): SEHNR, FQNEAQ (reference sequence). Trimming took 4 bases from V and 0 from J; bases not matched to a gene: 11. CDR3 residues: CASSWKKRERVSYEQYF. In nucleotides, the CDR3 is TGTGCCAGCAGCTGGAAGAAGCGGGAGCGGGTCTCCTACGAGCAGTACTTC.

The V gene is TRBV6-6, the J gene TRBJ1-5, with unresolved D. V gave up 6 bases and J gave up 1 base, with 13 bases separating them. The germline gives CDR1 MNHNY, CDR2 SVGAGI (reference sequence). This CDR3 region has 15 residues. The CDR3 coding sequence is TGTGCCAGCAGCCTTTCGGGAGTCAGCAATCAGCCCCAGCATTTT. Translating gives CASSLSGVSNQPQHF.

CDR3 sequence reads: CASSLRGSGTSGGPYNEQFF. Written as DNA, the CDR3 is TGTGCCAGCAGCTTAAGGGGATCCGGGACTAGCGGGGGACCCTACAATGAGCAGTTCTTC. The chain links TRBV7-3 to TRBJ2-1; the match to TRBD2 covers 14 bases. The CDR3 covers 20 residues. CDR1 is SGHTA, CDR2 FQGTGA, per germline. V was pared by 1 base and J by 2 bases, with 10 bases of the junction left unmatched.

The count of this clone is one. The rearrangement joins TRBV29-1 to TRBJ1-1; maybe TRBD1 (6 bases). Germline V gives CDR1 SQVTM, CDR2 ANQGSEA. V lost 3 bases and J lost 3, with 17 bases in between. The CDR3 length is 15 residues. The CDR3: CSVDGKGGADTEAFF. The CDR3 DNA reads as TGCAGCGTTGACGGGAAGGGGGGGGCGGACACTGAAGCTTTCTTT.

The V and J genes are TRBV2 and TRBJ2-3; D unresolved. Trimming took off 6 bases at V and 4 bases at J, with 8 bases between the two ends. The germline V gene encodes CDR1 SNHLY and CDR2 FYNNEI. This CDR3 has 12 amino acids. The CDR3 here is CASRPVADTQYF. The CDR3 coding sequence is TGTGCCAGCAGACCGGTAGCAGATACGCAGTATTTT.